The entry below gives a single TCR beta chain sequence along with its context. Its antigen is currently unknown. This record belongs to a study of cytomegalovirus exposure and HLA in healthy donors. The V gene lost 0 bases and the J gene lost 10 bases, with 25 bases spanning the gap. The CDR3 sequence is 18 residues long. Germline CDR1 reads WSHSY; CDR2 reads SAAADI. The study ran its PCR with 60 Vbeta and 13 Jbeta primers. Clones were sequenced by immunoSEQ multiplex PCR, and TCRdb holds only the in-frame ones, with some missing. Altogether about 120,000 clones are present, 70% to 80% being singletons, with the ten largest covering 2.7%. Study results and caveats: Indistinguishability led to the exclusion of some V segments, TRBV6-2 and TRBV6-3 included. Only CMV serostatus was available as immune exposure information.

The sample was PBMCs. The receptor's source is a woman aged 40-49 years in good health and CMV-seropositive. The V and J genes are TRBV10-2 and TRBJ2-1; weak D call: TRBD2 (7 bases). CDR3 region: CASSESPQVAGARLEQFF. CDR3 bases: TGCGCCAGCAGTGAGTCCCCCCAAGTGGCGGGGGCCAGGTTGGAGCAGTTCTTC.